The 10 T cell receptor beta chains presented below share a single source sample, sequenced in a study of T-cell reconstitution after alpha-beta-depleted transplantation in children. Preparation of the TCRbeta library was carried out with unique molecular identifiers. One entry per CDR3 protein results from TCRdb running MiXCR on the PCR reads. The data contain just over 350,000 distinct CDR3 sequences, about an eighth of them seen just once; the ten biggest clones take up about 4.5%. The starting material was PBMCs, obtained from the stem cell graft. The receptor source for this set is a human donor who donated a stem cell graft to a child with Fanconi anemia.

This clonotype showed up many times. V usage is TRBV20-1 and J usage is TRBJ2-3; 10 positions match TRBD2. The germline V gene encodes CDR1 DFQATT and CDR2 SNEGSKA (reference sequence). The V segment lost 6 bases and the J segment 1 base; nucleotides outside the gene matches: 10. This CDR3 has 16 residues. CDR3 residues: CSAASTGTSGTDTQYF. For the CDR3, the DNA is TGCAGTGCCGCATCCACCGGGACTAGCGGCACAGATACGCAGTATTTT.

Many counts were recorded for this clonotype. The V call is TRBV29-1, the J call TRBJ2-1; tentative D call: TRBD1 (5 bases). Trimming stripped 3 bases from V and 5 bases from J, with 8 bases between. Germline V gene data show CDR1 as SQVTM and CDR2 as ANQGSEA. The CDR3 has 12 amino acids. The CDR3 DNA reads as TGCAGCGTTGACCCAGGGAACAATGAGCAGTTCTTC. It translates to CSVDPGNNEQFF.

This clonotype was seen ten or more times. The rearrangement uses TRBV5-1 and TRBJ2-5, with D possibly being TRBD1 or TRBD2 (5 bases each). Germline lookup yields CDR1 SGHRS and CDR2 YFSETQ. CDR3 length equals 14 residues. V lost 1 base and J 3 bases, leaving 10 bases between the germline ends. As DNA, the CDR3 is TGCGCCAGCAGCTTGTTGGGACGAGAAGAGACCCAGTACTTC. It yields the protein CASSLLGREETQYF.

This clonotype showed up just a few times. This chain uses TRBV4-3 with TRBJ1-1; D is unresolved. V dropped 4 bases and J dropped 7 bases, with 13 bases sitting between them. CDR1 is LGHNA and CDR2 is YSLEER in the germline V gene. The CDR3 extends over 13 amino acids. The CDR3 bases are TGCGCCAGCAGCCTCCTACTCGGAGTTGAAGCTTTCTTT. As protein: CASSLLLGVEAFF.

This chain joins TRBV30 and TRBJ2-4; D remains unclear. CDR3 length: 15 residues. CDR1 is GTSNPN, CDR2 SVGIG, per germline (reference sequence). Between the trimmed V and J ends, which lost 7 bases and 1 base, there was a span of 17 bases. DNA of the CDR3: TGTGCCTTGGAAACCGATTGGACCGCCAAAAACATTCAGTACTTC. It encodes CALETDWTAKNIQYF. The entire variable domain, with the rest obtained from reference TRBV30 and TRBJ2-4, is as follows: SQTIHQWPATLVQPVGSPLSLECTVEGTSNPNLYWYRQAAGRGLQLLFYSVGIGQISSEVPQNLSASRPQDRQFILSSKKLLLSDSGFYLCALETDWTAKNIQYFGAGTRLSVL.

This clonotype turned up a few times. The gene calls are TRBV30 and TRBJ1-1; 7 nucleotides match TRBD1. This CDR3 spans 11 amino acids. The germline V gene encodes CDR1 GTSNPN and CDR2 SVGIG (reference sequence). V shed 1 base, J shed 11 bases, and the junction held 4 bases outside the gene matches. The CDR3 reads CAWSAGGAAFF. The CDR3 DNA is TGTGCCTGGAGTGCAGGGGGAGCGGCTTTCTTT. Full variable domain (outside the CDR3, taken from reference TRBV30 and TRBJ1-1): SQTIHQWPATLVQPVGSPLSLECTVEGTSNPNLYWYRQAAGRGLQLLFYSVGIGQISSEVPQNLSASRPQDRQFILSSKKLLLSDSGFYLCAWSAGGAAFFGQGTRLTVV.

This rearrangement joins TRBV11-1 to TRBJ2-6; 12 nucleotides align to TRBD1. CDR1 and CDR2 from the germline V gene are SGHAT and FQDESV (reference sequence). The length of the CDR3 is 19 residues. Trimming took 5 bases from V and 3 from J; bases not matched to a gene: 11. The CDR3 spells CASSLTWDRGLFGANVLTF. CDR3 coding DNA: TGTGCCAGCAGCCTCACCTGGGACAGGGGGCTTTTTGGGGCCAACGTCCTGACTTTC.

The sample holds many counts of this clonotype. The V gene is TRBV7-9, the J gene TRBJ1-1; 7 nucleotides align to TRBD1. The V segment lost 5 bases and the J segment 3 bases; nucleotides outside the gene matches: 3. The CDR3 has 13 amino acids. Looked up from germline, CDR1 is SEHNR and CDR2 is FQNEAQ (reference sequence). The CDR3 is CASSTQGDTEAFF. The CDR3 DNA is TGTGCCAGCAGCACCCAGGGGGACACTGAAGCTTTCTTT.

The gene calls are TRBV12-3 or TRBV12-4 and TRBJ2-5; D remains ambiguous. The CDR3 is 14 amino acids. V lost 6 bases, J lost 1 base, and 12 bases lay in between. CDR3 protein: CASSLSAAQETQYF. DNA of the CDR3: TGTGCCAGCAGCCTCTCGGCAGCCCAAGAGACCCAGTACTTC.

The chain uses TRBV5-1 and TRBJ2-2; possibly TRBD1 or TRBD2 for D (6 bases each). V dropped 2 bases and J dropped 6 bases, with 11 bases sitting between them. CDR1 is SGHRS, CDR2 YFSETQ, per germline. The CDR3 covers 14 residues. The CDR3 here is CASSLTRGPGELFF. The DNA for the CDR3 is TGCGCCAGCAGCTTAACCCGGGGGCCCGGGGAGCTGTTTTTT. The full variable domain, with the rest looked up from reference TRBV5-1 and TRBJ2-2, is KAGVTQTPRYLIKTRGQQVTLSCSPISGHRSVSWYQQTPGQGLQFLFEYFSETQRNKGNFPGRFSGRQFSNSRSEMNVSTLELGDSALYLCASSLTRGPGELFFGEGSRLTVL.